A single T cell receptor beta chain is shown here with its context. CDR3 length: 12 residues. Between the trimmed V and J ends, which lost 6 bases and 11 bases, there was a span of 14 bases. The data are from a study of blood T cell repertoires in COVID-19. TCRdb's table, derived via immunoSEQ multiplex PCR, lists solely in-frame clones and lacks some. The table includes under 300,000 clones, 80% to 95% detected once. The origin of this receptor is a man aged 30 to 45 with COVID-19, enrolled during active disease. The sequenced sample consisted of peripheral blood. V and J are TRBV12-3 or TRBV12-4 and TRBJ1-3; D not certain. The DNA for the CDR3 is TGTGCCAGCAGGAGCGATGGCCCCGCCATATATTTT. It translates to CASRSDGPAIYF.